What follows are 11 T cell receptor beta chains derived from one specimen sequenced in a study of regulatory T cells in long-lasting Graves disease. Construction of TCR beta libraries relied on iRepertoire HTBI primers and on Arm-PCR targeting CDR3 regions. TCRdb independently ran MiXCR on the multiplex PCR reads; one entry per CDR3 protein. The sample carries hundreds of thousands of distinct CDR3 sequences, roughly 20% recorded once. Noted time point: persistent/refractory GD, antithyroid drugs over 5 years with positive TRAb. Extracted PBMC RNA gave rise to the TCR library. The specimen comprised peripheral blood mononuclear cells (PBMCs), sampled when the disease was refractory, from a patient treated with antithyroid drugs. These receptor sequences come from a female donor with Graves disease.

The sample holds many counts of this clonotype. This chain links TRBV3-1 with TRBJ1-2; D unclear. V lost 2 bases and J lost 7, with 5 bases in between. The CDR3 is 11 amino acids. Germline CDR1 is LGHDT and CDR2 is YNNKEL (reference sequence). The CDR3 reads CASSQFGGYTF. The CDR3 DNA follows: TGTGCCAGCAGCCAATTTGGTGGCTACACCTTC.

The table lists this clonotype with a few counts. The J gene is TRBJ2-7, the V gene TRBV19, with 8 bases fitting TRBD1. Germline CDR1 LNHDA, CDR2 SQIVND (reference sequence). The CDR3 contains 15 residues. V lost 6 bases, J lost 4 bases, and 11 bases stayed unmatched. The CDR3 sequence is CASSSDDNRGYEQYF. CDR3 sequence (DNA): TGTGCCAGTAGCTCTGACGACAACAGGGGGTACGAGCAGTACTTC.

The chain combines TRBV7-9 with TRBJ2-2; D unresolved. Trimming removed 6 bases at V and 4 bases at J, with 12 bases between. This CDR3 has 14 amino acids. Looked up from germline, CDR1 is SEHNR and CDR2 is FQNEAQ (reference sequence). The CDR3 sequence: CASSPLSGTGELFF. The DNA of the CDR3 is TGTGCCAGCAGTCCTCTCAGTGGCACCGGGGAGCTGTTTTTT. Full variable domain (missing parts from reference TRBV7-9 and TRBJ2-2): DTGVSQNPRHKITKRGQNVTFRCDPISEHNRLYWYRQTLGQGPEFLTYFQNEAQLEKSRLLSDRFSAERPKGSFSTLEIQRTEQGDSAMYLCASSPLSGTGELFFGEGSRLTVL.

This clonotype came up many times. DNA of the CDR3: TGTGCCAGCACCGACCGGGCCGGTCGAGGCTACACCTTC. Translation: CASTDRAGRGYTF. The chain is built from TRBV7-2 and TRBJ1-2; no firm D call. The CDR3 is made up of 13 amino acids. Germline V CDR1 and CDR2: SGHTA, FQGNSA. V lost 7 bases and J lost 8, with 17 bases in between.

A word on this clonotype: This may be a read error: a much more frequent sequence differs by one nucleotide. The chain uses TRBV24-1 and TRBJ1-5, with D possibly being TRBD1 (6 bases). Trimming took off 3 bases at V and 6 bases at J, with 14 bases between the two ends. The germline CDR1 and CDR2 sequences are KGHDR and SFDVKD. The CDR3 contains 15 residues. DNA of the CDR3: TGTGCCACCAGTGATCCGGGACACCCTGGTCAGCCCCAGCATTTT. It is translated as CATSDPGHPGQPQHF.

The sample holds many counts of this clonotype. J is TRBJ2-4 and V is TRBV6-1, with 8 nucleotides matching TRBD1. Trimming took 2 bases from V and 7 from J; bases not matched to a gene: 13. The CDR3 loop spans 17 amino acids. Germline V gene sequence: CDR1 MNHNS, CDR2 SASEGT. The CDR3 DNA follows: TGTGCCAGCAGTGAATACGGGAGCGGACAGGGTCGGAACATTCAGTACTTC. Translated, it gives CASSEYGSGQGRNIQYF.

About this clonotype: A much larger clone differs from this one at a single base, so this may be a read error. This CDR3 is CASAGTDIYGYTF. CDR3 coding DNA: TGTGCCAGCGCAGGGACAGATATCTATGGCTACACCTTC. The chain links TRBV18 to TRBJ1-2, with 7 positions matching TRBD1. The V gene's germline CDR1 is KGHSH and CDR2 LQKENI. The CDR3 loop spans 13 amino acids. J was trimmed by 4 bases and V by 8 bases; bases with no gene match: 7.

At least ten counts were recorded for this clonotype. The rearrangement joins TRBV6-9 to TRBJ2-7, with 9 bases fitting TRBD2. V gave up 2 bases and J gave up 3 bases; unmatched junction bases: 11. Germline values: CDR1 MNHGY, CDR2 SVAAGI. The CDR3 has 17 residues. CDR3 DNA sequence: TGTGCCAGCAGTTATCCCCCGCTAGCGGGGTCGTTCTACGAGCAGTACTTC. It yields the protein CASSYPPLAGSFYEQYF.

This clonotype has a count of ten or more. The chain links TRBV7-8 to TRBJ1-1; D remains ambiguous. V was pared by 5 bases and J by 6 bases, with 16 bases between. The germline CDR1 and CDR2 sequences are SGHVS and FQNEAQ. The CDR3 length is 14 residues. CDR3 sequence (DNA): TGTGCCAGCAGCCCGCTGAGGCGCTGGGCTGAAGCTTTCTTT. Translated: CASSPLRRWAEAFF.

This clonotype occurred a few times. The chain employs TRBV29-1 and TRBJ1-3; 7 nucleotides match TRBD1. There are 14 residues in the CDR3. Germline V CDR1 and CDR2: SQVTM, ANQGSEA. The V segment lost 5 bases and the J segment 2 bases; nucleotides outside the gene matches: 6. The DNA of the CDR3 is TGCAGCGTTTCCGGGACAGTCACTGGAAACACCATATATTTT. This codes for CSVSGTVTGNTIYF.

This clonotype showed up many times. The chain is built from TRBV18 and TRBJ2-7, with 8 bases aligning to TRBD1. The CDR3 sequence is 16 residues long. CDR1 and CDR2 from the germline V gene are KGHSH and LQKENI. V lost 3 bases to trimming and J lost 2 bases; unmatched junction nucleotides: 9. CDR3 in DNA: TGTGCCAGCTCACCCCCCCGACAGGGGCGACCCTACGAGCAGTACTTC. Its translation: CASSPPRQGRPYEQYF.